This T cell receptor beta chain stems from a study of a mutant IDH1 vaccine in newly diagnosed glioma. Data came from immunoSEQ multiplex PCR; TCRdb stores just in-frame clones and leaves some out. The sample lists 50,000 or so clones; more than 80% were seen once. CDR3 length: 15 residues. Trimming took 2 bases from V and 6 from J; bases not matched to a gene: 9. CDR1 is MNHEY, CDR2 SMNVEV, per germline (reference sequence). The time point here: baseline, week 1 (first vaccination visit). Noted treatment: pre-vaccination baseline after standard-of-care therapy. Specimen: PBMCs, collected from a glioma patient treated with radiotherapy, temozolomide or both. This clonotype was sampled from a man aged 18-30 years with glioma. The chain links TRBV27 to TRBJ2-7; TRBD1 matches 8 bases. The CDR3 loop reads CASSLIGTGGGEQYF. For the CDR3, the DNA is TGTGCCAGCAGTTTAATTGGGACAGGTGGAGGCGAGCAGTACTTC.